This T cell receptor (beta chain) was found in a study of CD8+CD57+ T cells in acquired aplastic anemia. Trimming took 6 bases from V and 6 from J; bases not matched to a gene: 11. The CDR3 sequence is 14 residues long. Germline CDR1 SGDLS, CDR2 YYNGEE. The use of genomic DNA as template underpinned the TCR beta VDJ and CDR3 profiling. Each CDR3 protein gets one entry after TCRdb re-called the reads with MiXCR. This sample has 200,000 or so distinct CDR3 sequences, with 50% to 75% found just once. This clonotype was observed many times. The rearrangement links TRBV9 to TRBJ2-7; 8 nucleotides align to TRBD1. The sequence derives from a human donor with severe aplastic anemia or a healthy control (not recorded which). Sequences were obtained from sorted CD4+, CD8+, or CD8+CD57+ T cells (not recorded which) from PBMCs. CDR3 amino acids: CASTRTGTGGEQYF. As DNA, the CDR3 is TGTGCCAGCACCCGTACCGGGACAGGTGGCGAGCAGTACTTC. Combining the CDR3 with reference TRBV9 and TRBJ2-7 gives the whole variable domain DSGVTQTPKHLITATGQRVTLRCSPRSGDLSVYWYQQSLDQGLQFLIQYYNGEERAKGNILERFSAQQFPDLHSELNLSSLELGDSALYFCASTRTGTGGEQYFGPGTRLTVT.